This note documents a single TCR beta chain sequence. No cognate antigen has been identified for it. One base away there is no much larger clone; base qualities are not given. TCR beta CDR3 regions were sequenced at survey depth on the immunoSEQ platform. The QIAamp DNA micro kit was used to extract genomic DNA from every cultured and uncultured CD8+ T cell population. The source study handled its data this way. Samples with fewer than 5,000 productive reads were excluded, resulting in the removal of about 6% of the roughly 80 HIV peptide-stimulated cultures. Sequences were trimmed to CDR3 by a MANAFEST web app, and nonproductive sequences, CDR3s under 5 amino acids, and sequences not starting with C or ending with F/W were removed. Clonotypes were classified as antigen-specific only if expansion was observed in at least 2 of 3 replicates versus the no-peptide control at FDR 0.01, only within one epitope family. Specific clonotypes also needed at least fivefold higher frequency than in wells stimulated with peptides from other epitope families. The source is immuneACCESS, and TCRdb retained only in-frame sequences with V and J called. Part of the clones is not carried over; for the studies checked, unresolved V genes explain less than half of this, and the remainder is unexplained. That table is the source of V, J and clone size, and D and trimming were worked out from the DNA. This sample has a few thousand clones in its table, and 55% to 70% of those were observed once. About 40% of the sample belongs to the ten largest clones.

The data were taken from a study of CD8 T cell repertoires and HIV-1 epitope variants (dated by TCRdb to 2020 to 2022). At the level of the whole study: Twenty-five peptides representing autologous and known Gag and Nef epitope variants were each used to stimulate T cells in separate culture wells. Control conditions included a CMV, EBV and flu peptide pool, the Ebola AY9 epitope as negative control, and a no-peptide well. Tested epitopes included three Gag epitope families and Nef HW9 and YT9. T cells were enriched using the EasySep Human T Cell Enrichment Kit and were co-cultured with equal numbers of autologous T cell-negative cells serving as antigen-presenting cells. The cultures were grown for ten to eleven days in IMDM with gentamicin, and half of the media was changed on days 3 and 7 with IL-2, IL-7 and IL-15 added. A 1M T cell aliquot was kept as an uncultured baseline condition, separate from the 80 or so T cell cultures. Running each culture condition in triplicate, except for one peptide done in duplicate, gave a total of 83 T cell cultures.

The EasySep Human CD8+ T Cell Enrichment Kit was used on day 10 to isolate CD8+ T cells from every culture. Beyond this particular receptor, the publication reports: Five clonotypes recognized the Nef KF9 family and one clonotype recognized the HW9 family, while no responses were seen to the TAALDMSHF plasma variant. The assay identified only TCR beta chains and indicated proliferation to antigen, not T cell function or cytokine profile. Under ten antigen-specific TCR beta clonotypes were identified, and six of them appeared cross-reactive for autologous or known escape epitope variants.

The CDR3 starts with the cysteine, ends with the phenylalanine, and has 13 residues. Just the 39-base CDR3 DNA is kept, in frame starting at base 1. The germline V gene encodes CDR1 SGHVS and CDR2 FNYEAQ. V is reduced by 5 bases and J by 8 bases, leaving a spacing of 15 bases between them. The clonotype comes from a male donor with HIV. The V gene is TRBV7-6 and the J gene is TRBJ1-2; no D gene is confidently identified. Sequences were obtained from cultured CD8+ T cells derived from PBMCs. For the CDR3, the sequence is CASSPDGVGGYTF. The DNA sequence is TGTGCCAGCAGCCCGGACGGAGTTGGCGGCTACACCTTC.